This paragraph reports one T cell receptor beta chain. No antigen is known for it. No per-base quality is available; no much larger clone lies one base away. This entry comes from a study of T cell responses to AZD1222 COVID-19 vaccine (dated by TCRdb to about 2021). Concerning the study at large: AZD1222 recipients whose second dose came at about 4 weeks and those whose second dose came at about 12 weeks were combined into one group, since spike-specific TCR depth and breadth did not differ between the two schedules. Trial participants were enrolled into age subgroups of 18-55, 56-69 and 70-plus years, which contained approximately 150, 30 and 60 TCR-sequenced participants, respectively. TCR sequencing was performed for approximately 240 trial participants, of whom around 200 were given two doses of AZD1222 and around 25 were given two doses of MenACWY control vaccine. Overall study results and their limits: Because no day 14 peak-response samples were available, the repertoires could be characterized only after the peak T cell response. Most participants were white British and females outnumbered males, and the authors suggested that clonal diversity may have been underestimated. Epitopes outside the regions mutated in the B.1.351 and B.1.1.7 variants were reportedly recognized by nearly half of the unique spike-specific TCRs. In the small 56-69-year group, the increase in depth fell short of significance, most likely because of low power. After two AZD1222 doses, both the breadth and the depth of spike-specific TCRs were significantly higher than at day 0 and than in MenACWY recipients. Only a handful of AZD1222 recipients were SARS-CoV-2 seropositive at baseline, limiting conclusions about previously exposed vaccinees. Vaccine-associated CD4 TCRs spanned the whole spike protein, with dominant responses in regions 160-218 and 743-854.

Interpreted using the paper, the time point label stands for: baseline before first vaccination. Vaccinee samples were obtained from the UK trials COV001 and COV002, which included a single-blind randomized controlled phase 2/3 trial of AZD1222 (ChAdOx1 nCoV-19) in healthy adults. Trial participant PBMC samples were collected at day 0 and day 28 after the second dose for TCRbeta chain sequencing. The CDR3 regions of human TCRbeta chains were analyzed by immunosequencing. Turning to the authors' computational methods: Repertoire TCRs were checked for matches against a reference library of SARS-CoV-2-specific TCRs that had been generated using the MIRA antigen-specificity platform. Breadth was defined as the fraction of unique TCRs that were SARS-CoV-2-associated, and depth was defined as the fraction of total T cells that were SARS-CoV-2-associated. Using the MIRA data, each spike-specific TCR was mapped to the spike region that the TCR reacts to and placed in a CD4 or CD8 class. Log10-transformed breadth and depth values were compared by one-way ANOVA with Sidak's multiple comparisons tests. TCRdb's version of the immuneACCESS table is confined to in-frame rearrangements and falls short of the full clone set. An unresolved V gene accounts for under half of the shortfall where checked; the remainder is of unknown origin. That table gives V, J and clone size, and the DNA gave D and trimming. Counted in this sample were approximately 89,000 clones; more than 70% of them appeared once. The ten largest clones capture roughly 13% of the sample.

The CDR3 covers 13 residues, taking in both the cysteine and the phenylalanine. Kept here is only the CDR3 DNA, which spans 39 bases and is read in frame from base 1. V drops 0 bases and J drops 11 bases, leaving 13 bases in between. Via the germline V gene (reference sequence), CDR1 is SGHNT and CDR2 YYREEE. The sequence links TRBV5-4 to TRBJ2-3; there is no confident call for the D gene. The sequence came from an adult in good health. This sample comprised peripheral blood, obtained on day 0 of AZD1222 vaccination. The bases are TGTGCCAGCAGCTTGGCAGGTTCGGCAGGGCAGTATTTT. The encoded protein is CASSLAGSAGQYF. Outside the CDR3, residues come from the reference TRBV5-4 and TRBJ2-3 proteins, so the full variable domain is: ETGVTQSPTHLIKTRGQQVTLRCSSQSGHNTVSWYQQALGQGPQFIFQYYREEENGRGNFPPRFSGLQFPNYSSELNVNALELDDSALYLCASSLAGSAGQYFGPGTRLTVL.